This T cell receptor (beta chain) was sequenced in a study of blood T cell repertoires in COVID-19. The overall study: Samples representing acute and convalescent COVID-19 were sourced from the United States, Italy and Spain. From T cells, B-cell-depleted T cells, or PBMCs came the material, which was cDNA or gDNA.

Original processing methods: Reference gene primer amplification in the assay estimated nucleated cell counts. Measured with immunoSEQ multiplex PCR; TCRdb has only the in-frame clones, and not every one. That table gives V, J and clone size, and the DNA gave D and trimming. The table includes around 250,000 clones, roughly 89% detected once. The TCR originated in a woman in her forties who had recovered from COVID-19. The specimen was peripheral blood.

CDR3 in amino acids: CASSPPYRGPSNQPQHF. The CDR3, as DNA: TGTGCCAGCAGCCCACCATACAGGGGCCCAAGCAATCAGCCCCAGCATTTT. The chain is built from TRBV5-5 and TRBJ1-5, with 7 bases aligning to TRBD1. Germline CDR1 SGHKS, CDR2 YYEKEE (reference sequence). The CDR3 runs 17 residues. J was trimmed by 1 base and V by 4 bases; bases with no gene match: 11.